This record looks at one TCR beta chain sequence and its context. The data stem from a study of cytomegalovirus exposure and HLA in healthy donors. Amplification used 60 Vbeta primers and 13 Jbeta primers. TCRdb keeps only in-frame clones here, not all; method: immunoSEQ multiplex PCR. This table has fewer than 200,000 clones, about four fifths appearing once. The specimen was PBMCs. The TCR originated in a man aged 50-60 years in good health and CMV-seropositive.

In nucleotides, the CDR3 is TGTGCCAGCACTCGTCTAGGACTAGCGGGGGGTGAGCAGTTCTTC. Translated: CASTRLGLAGGEQFF. This chain uses TRBV2 with TRBJ2-1; 14 bases match TRBD2. CDR3 length: 15 residues. J lost 9 bases, V lost 7 bases, and 8 bases had no gene match. Germline values: CDR1 SNHLY, CDR2 FYNNEI.